The 30 T cell receptor beta chains in this list originate from one sample, sequenced in a study of regulatory T cells in long-lasting Graves disease. Construction of TCR beta libraries relied on iRepertoire HTBI primers and on Arm-PCR targeting CDR3 regions. TCRdb recomputed calls from the multiplex PCR reads with MiXCR, one row per CDR3 protein. The sample has roughly 500,000 distinct CDR3 sequences, roughly 22% seen once. As for time point: persistent/refractory GD, antithyroid drugs over 5 years with positive TRAb. The authors made the TCR library using RNA they extracted from PBMCs. This specimen was peripheral blood mononuclear cells (PBMCs), taken when the disease was refractory, from a patient treated with antithyroid drugs. The receptors stem from a female donor with Graves disease.

Concerning this clonotype: Being one base from a much bigger clone, this may be a read error. This chain connects TRBV6-2 or TRBV6-3 to TRBJ1-5; D is possibly TRBD1 (6 bases). The CDR3 totals 15 residues. Germline V lookup: CDR1 MNHEY, CDR2 SVGEGT. The CDR3 nucleotides read TGTGCCAGCAGTGCTTTCACAGGGATACGACAGCTCCAGCATTTT. Amino acid sequence: CASSAFTGIRQLQHF.

This clonotype appeared a few times. V is TRBV6-2 or TRBV6-3 and J is TRBJ2-7; D not resolved. Germline V CDR1 and CDR2: MNHEY, SVGEGT. This CDR3 has 13 amino acids. V dropped 0 bases and J dropped 4 bases, with 7 bases sitting between them. As DNA, the CDR3 is TGTGCCAGCAGTTACTCAGCCATTTACGAGCAGTACTTC. Its protein product is CASSYSAIYEQYF.

This clonotype has ten or more counts. This chain joins TRBV7-6 and TRBJ1-1; D not resolved. The V gene's germline CDR1 is SGHVS and CDR2 FNYEAQ. The CDR3 totals 13 residues. The ends were cut back, 7 bases at V and 1 base at J, with 10 bases in the middle. The DNA of the CDR3 is TGTGCCAGCAACTCTTTGTCGAACACTGAAGCTTTCTTT. Protein sequence: CASNSLSNTEAFF.

This clonotype has ten or more counts. The chain combines TRBV11-2 with TRBJ1-2; D remains unclear. CDR1 is SGHAT, CDR2 FQNNGV, per germline. The CDR3 is 11 residues long. The ends were cut back, 8 bases at V and 2 bases at J, with 6 bases in the middle. As DNA, the CDR3 is TGTGCCAGCGGAGACAACTATGGCTACACCTTC. This codes for CASGDNYGYTF.

The gene calls are TRBV6-5 and TRBJ2-3, with unresolved D. V gave up 4 bases and J gave up 0 bases, with 5 bases separating them. In germline, CDR1 is MNHEY, CDR2 SVGAGI. This CDR3 has 13 residues. The DNA for the CDR3 is TGTGCCAGCAGTTCCCATAGCACAGATACGCAGTATTTT. Translation: CASSSHSTDTQYF.

This clonotype was seen only a few times. The chain has TRBV3-1 and TRBJ1-1, with 10 bases matching TRBD1. Trimming cost V 2 bases and J 3 bases; bases outside gene matches: 6. The CDR3 spans 16 residues. Germline lookup yields CDR1 LGHDT and CDR2 YNNKEL (reference sequence). The CDR3 region is CASSQLTGGAYTEAFF. CDR3 DNA sequence: TGTGCCAGCAGCCAATTGACAGGGGGCGCATACACTGAAGCTTTCTTT.

This sequence joins TRBV7-8 and TRBJ1-1; the D gene is possibly TRBD1 (5 bases). V lost 0 bases, J lost 3 bases, and 14 bases lay in between. Germline CDR1 reads SGHVS; CDR2 reads FQNEAQ. There are 16 residues in the CDR3. CDR3 region: CASSLARGGGDTEAFF. The CDR3, as DNA: TGTGCCAGCAGCTTAGCGCGGGGGGGAGGAGACACTGAAGCTTTCTTT.

This chain links TRBV5-1 with TRBJ1-2, with TRBD1 matching 9 bases. Germline CDR1 reads SGHRS; CDR2 reads YFSETQ. V was clipped by 4 bases and J by 3 bases; unmatched bases: 10. The CDR3 loop spans 16 amino acids. The CDR3 is CASSGGTGTGYYGYTF. The CDR3 coding sequence is TGCGCCAGCAGCGGGGGCACCGGGACAGGGTACTATGGCTACACCTTC. Full variable domain (missing parts from reference TRBV5-1 and TRBJ1-2): KAGVTQTPRYLIKTRGQQVTLSCSPISGHRSVSWYQQTPGQGLQFLFEYFSETQRNKGNFPGRFSGRQFSNSRSEMNVSTLELGDSALYLCASSGGTGTGYYGYTFGSGTRLTVV.

V usage is TRBV3-1 and J usage is TRBJ1-2; tentatively, D is TRBD1 (6 bases). Germline CDR1 is LGHDT and CDR2 is YNNKEL (reference sequence). V was shortened by 4 bases and J by 3 bases, with 9 bases between the two germline ends. The CDR3 extends over 13 amino acids. The CDR3 DNA reads as TGTGCCAGCAGCCGGGGGGCAGACTATGGCTACACCTTC. The encoded protein is CASSRGADYGYTF.

The chain uses TRBV9 and TRBJ2-2; 8 bases line up with TRBD1. The CDR3 has 16 residues. J lost 2 bases, V lost 3 bases, and 6 bases had no gene match. Germline CDR1 and CDR2: SGDLS and YYNGEE. The CDR3 spells CASSAPGQGNTGELFF. CDR3 DNA sequence: TGTGCCAGCAGCGCACCAGGACAGGGAAACACCGGGGAGCTGTTTTTT.

The gene calls are TRBV5-5 and TRBJ1-6; a weak D match, TRBD1 (5 bases). V gave up 0 bases and J gave up 5 bases, with 12 bases separating them. The CDR3 has 16 residues. Germline CDR1 SGHKS, CDR2 YYEKEE (reference sequence). CDR3 region: CASSLALGGNNSPLHF. The CDR3 bases are TGTGCCAGCAGCTTGGCTCTCGGGGGTAATAATTCACCCCTCCACTTT.

The table lists this clonotype with many counts. The chain is built from TRBV6-1 and TRBJ2-4; D is unresolved. This CDR3 has 15 amino acids. CDR1 is MNHNS, CDR2 SASEGT, per germline. V lost 7 bases, J lost 1 base, and 14 bases lay in between. The CDR3 spells CASKGWATAKNIQYF. CDR3 coding DNA: TGTGCCAGCAAAGGCTGGGCTACCGCCAAAAACATTCAGTACTTC.

The chain joins TRBV5-1 to TRBJ1-2, with TRBD1 matching over 9 bases. The CDR3 covers 14 residues. V gave up 5 bases and J gave up 6 bases; unmatched junction bases: 8. Germline V gene data show CDR1 as SGHRS and CDR2 as YFSETQ. The CDR3 nucleotides are TGCGCCAGCAGGACCCCGGGACAGGGCAATGGCTACACCTTC. Translating gives CASRTPGQGNGYTF.

This clonotype was detected ten times or more. The gene calls are TRBV12-3 or TRBV12-4 and TRBJ1-4; unclear D gene. This CDR3 is 13 amino acids long. V dropped 1 base and J dropped 6 bases, with 6 bases sitting between them. CDR3 loop: CASSLVLYEKLFF. The CDR3 coding sequence is TGTGCCAGCAGTTTAGTCCTTTATGAAAAACTGTTTTTT.

CDR3 protein: CASSLDRAPRNTEAFF. The CDR3, as DNA: TGTGCCAGCAGTTTGGACAGGGCGCCTCGGAACACTGAAGCTTTCTTT. The rearrangement uses TRBV12-3 or TRBV12-4 and TRBJ1-1; 8 bases match TRBD1. The CDR3 length is 16 residues. V was clipped by 3 bases and J by 1 base; unmatched bases: 7.

This clonotype came up many times. The rearrangement uses TRBV10-3 and TRBJ1-2; tentatively, D is TRBD1 (5 bases). The V and J ends lost 5 bases and 5 bases respectively, with 12 bases between them. The CDR3 contains 13 residues. Germline-derived CDR1 and CDR2 are ENHRY and SYGVKD. The CDR3 sequence is CAISTQGSYGYTF. Here the CDR3 DNA reads TGTGCCATCAGTACTCAGGGATCATATGGCTACACCTTC.

This clonotype was seen more than once but under ten times. CDR3 DNA sequence: TGTGCCAGTAGTTCCTGGAGACAGTTCCAAGAGACCCAGTACTTC. This codes for CASSSWRQFQETQYF. The genes are TRBV19 and TRBJ2-5; perhaps TRBD1 as D (5 bases). The germline V gene has CDR1 LNHDA and CDR2 SQIVND (reference sequence). The V end lost 5 bases, the J end lost 1 base, and 14 bases lay between the germline ends. The CDR3 has 15 amino acids.

This rearrangement joins TRBV7-2 to TRBJ2-2, with D unclear. With 2 bases removed from V and 3 bases from J, the gap between germline ends came to 7 bases. This CDR3 has 14 amino acids. The germline CDR1 and CDR2 sequences are SGHTA and FQGNSA. The CDR3 protein is CASSLLIDTGELFF. The CDR3, as DNA: TGTGCCAGCAGCTTACTTATAGACACCGGGGAGCTGTTTTTT.

As regards this clonotype: A much larger clone lies a single base off, so this may be a read error. Lacking the conserved final phenylalanine or tryptophan, this CDR3 likely reflects a read error. This chain connects TRBV7-2 to TRBJ1-1; D is unclear. Germline V gives CDR1 SGHTA, CDR2 FQGNSA. CDR3 size: 13 residues. V was pared by 0 bases and J by 5 bases, with 7 bases between. CDR3 in DNA: TGTGCCAGCAGCTTAGCGCTGGCGACTGAAGCTTTCTTG. It codes for CASSLALATEAFL.

About this clonotype: The junction does not match germline at one end; this may be a read error. The chain recombines TRBV7-7 with TRBJ2-2, with TRBD1 matching over 8 bases. Germline V CDR1 and CDR2: SSHAT, FNYEAQ (reference sequence). CDR3 length: 15 amino acids. The CDR3 sequence: CASSADRGYTGELFF. The CDR3 nucleotides read TGTGCTAGCAGCGCCGACAGGGGATACACCGGGGAGCTGTTTTTT.

The rearrangement links TRBV5-1 to TRBJ2-7; no firm D call. This CDR3 is built from 13 residues. Germline assignment: CDR1 SGHRS and CDR2 YFSETQ. Trimming left V 5 bases short and J 6 bases short, with 15 bases between. For the CDR3, the DNA is TGCGCCAGCAGTTCCGGACGGGCGCTCGAGCAGTACTTC. It translates to CASSSGRALEQYF.

The V and J genes are TRBV28 and TRBJ2-6, with TRBD1 as a possible D gene (5 bases). The V and J ends lost 10 bases and 1 base respectively, with 11 bases between them. Germline V gene lookup returns CDR1 MDHEN and CDR2 SYDVKM. The CDR3 extends over 14 amino acids. The CDR3 DNA is TGTGCCATTACCCCAGGGTCTGGGGCCAACGTCCTGACTTTC. Residues: CAITPGSGANVLTF.

The chain combines TRBV3-1 with TRBJ1-1; D is unclear. Germline CDR1 LGHDT, CDR2 YNNKEL (reference sequence). The ends were cut back, 3 bases at V and 2 bases at J, with 7 bases in the middle. The CDR3 loop spans 13 amino acids. This chain's CDR3 is CASSHTSNTEAFF. The CDR3 DNA reads as TGTGCCAGCAGCCACACGAGCAACACTGAAGCTTTCTTT.

Ten or more counts support this clonotype. This chain uses TRBV28 with TRBJ1-6, with 7 bases that match TRBD1. The V and J ends lost 8 bases and 9 bases, in that order; junction bases with no gene match: 16. This CDR3 is built from 16 residues. Germline V lookup: CDR1 MDHEN, CDR2 SYDVKM. CDR3 region: CASSYRDRYSGSPLHF. The CDR3 region has the DNA TGTGCCAGCTCGTATAGGGACAGATACTCTGGTTCACCCCTCCACTTT. Based on the CDR3 plus reference TRBV28 and TRBJ1-6, the full variable domain is DVKVTQSSRYLVKRTGEKVFLECVQDMDHENMFWYRQDPGLGLRLIYFSYDVKMKEKGDIPEGYSVSREKKERFSLILESASTNQTSMYLCASSYRDRYSGSPLHFGNGTRLTVT.

This clonotype has at least ten counts. The V and J genes are TRBV9 and TRBJ2-7, with a weak D call TRBD1 (7 bases). V was cut by 0 bases and J by 2 bases, with 12 bases left in between. The CDR3 runs to 15 residues. Germline V gene sequence: CDR1 SGDLS, CDR2 YYNGEE. CDR3 loop: CASSVGTGEAYEQYF. The CDR3 coding sequence is TGTGCCAGCAGCGTAGGAACAGGGGAGGCCTACGAGCAGTACTTC.

J is TRBJ1-2 and V is TRBV11-3; D gene uncertain. Trimming shortened V by 5 bases and J by 3 bases, and 16 bases separated the two germline ends. Looked up from germline, CDR1 is SGHNT and CDR2 is YENEEA. The CDR3 is 15 amino acids. DNA of the CDR3: TGTGCCAGCAGCGCTTCACTATTAGCGGACTATGGCTACACCTTC. It is translated as CASSASLLADYGYTF.

The rearrangement uses TRBV7-8 and TRBJ2-7, with 10 positions matching TRBD1. Germline loops: CDR1 SGHVS, CDR2 FQNEAQ. This CDR3 comprises 14 residues. V was clipped by 2 bases and J by 5 bases; unmatched bases: 3. In DNA, the CDR3 is TGTGCCAGCAGCTTATGGGACAGGGGAAACGAGCAGTACTTC. Amino acid sequence: CASSLWDRGNEQYF.

This sequence joins TRBV4-1 and TRBJ2-2; 10 bases agree with TRBD1. The length of the CDR3 is 17 residues. CDR1 is MGHRA, CDR2 YSYEKL, per germline. J lost 7 bases, V lost 3 bases, and 11 bases had no gene match. In nucleotides, the CDR3 is TGCGCCAGCAGCCAGCCCCGGGACAGGGGACGAGACGGGGAGCTGTTTTTT. It specifies CASSQPRDRGRDGELFF.

About this clonotype itself: A read error may be the cause here, since a much bigger clone is one base away. The rearrangement links TRBV14 to TRBJ2-5; D assignment may be TRBD1 or TRBD2 (7 bases each). The CDR3 consists of 16 residues. Germline V lookup: CDR1 SGHDN, CDR2 FVKESK. CDR3 residues: CARSQEGRGGQETQYF. The CDR3 DNA follows: TGTGCCAGGAGCCAAGAAGGCAGGGGGGGACAAGAGACCCAGTACTTC.

This clonotype was seen repeatedly, ten times or more. This chain connects TRBV7-8 to TRBJ1-2, with 8 bases lining up with TRBD1. The CDR3 is 13 residues long. The ends lost 5 bases at V and 3 bases at J; junction bases unmatched: 2. Germline values: CDR1 SGHVS, CDR2 FQNEAQ. The CDR3 coding sequence is TGTGCCAGCAGCGCGGGACAGGACTATGGCTACACCTTC. It encodes CASSAGQDYGYTF.